This T cell receptor beta chain was profiled in a study of T cells in Graves' hyperthyroidism and ophthalmopathy. Regarding the study as a whole: Blood shared most expanded thyroid clonotypes above 0.001. Separating ophthalmopathy from stable hyperthyroidism was achieved by a 13 V-J model. Median prediction lead before ophthalmopathy onset was around 6.9 months with the model.

It was RNA transcripts that yielded the amplified TCR beta CDR3 regions. With the HTBI primer set, the TCR CDR3 went through a first round of RT-PCR. TCRdb passed the multiplex PCR reads through MiXCR, listing each CDR3 protein once. The data contain roughly 400,000 distinct CDR3 sequences, over 13% of them singletons. The CDR3 runs 15 residues. V lost 1 base and J lost 3; bases outside the gene matches: 4. The V gene's germline CDR1 is LGHDT and CDR2 YNNKEL (reference sequence). This clonotype has ten or more counts. Antigen specificity is unknown. Sequences were obtained from blood. The clonotype comes from a man between 50 and 59 years old with Graves' ophthalmopathy. This chain links TRBV3-1 with TRBJ2-7; 9 bases align to TRBD2. The CDR3 protein is CASSQASGIYYEQYF. DNA of the CDR3: TGTGCCAGCAGCCAAGCTAGCGGGATTTACTACGAGCAGTACTTC.